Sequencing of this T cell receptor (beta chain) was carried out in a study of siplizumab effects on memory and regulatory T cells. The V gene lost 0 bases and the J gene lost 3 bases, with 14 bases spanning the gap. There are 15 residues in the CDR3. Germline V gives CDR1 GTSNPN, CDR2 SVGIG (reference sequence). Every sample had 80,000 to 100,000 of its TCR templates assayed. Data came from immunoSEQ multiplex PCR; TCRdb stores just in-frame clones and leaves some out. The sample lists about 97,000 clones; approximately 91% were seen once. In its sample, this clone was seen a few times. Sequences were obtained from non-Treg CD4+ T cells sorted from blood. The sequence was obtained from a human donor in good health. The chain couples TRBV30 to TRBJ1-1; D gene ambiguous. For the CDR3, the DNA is TGTGCCTGGAGTGTACAGCCGGGAAGGTACACTGAAGCTTTCTTT. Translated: CAWSVQPGRYTEAFF.